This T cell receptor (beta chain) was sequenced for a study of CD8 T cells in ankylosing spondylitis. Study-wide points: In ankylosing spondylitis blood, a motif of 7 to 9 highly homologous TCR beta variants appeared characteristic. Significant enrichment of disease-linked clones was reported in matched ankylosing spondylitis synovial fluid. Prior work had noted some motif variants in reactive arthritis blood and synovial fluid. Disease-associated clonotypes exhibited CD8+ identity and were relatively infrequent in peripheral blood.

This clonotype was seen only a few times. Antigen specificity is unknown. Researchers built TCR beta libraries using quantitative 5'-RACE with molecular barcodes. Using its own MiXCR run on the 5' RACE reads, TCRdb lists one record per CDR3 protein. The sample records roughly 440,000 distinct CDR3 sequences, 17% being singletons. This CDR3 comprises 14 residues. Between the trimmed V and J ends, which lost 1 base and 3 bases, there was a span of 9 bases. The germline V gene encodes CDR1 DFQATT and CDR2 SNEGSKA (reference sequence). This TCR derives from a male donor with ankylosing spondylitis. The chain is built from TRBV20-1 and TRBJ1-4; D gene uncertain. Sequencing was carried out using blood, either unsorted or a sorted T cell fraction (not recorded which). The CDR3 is CSARVTPSNEKLFF. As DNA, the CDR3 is TGCAGTGCTAGAGTGACACCGTCTAATGAAAAACTGTTTTTT.